This T cell receptor beta chain was sequenced for a study of blood T cell repertoires in COVID-19. The CDR3 extends over 18 amino acids. The J segment lost 5 bases and the V segment lost 1 base, leaving 14 bases of the junction unmatched. CDR1 SGHVT and CDR2 SQSDAQ come from the germline V gene. Here immunoSEQ multiplex PCR was the method, and the copy in TCRdb shows in-frame clones only, minus some. The data contain roughly 190,000 clones, approximately 73% of them singletons. Sequencing was carried out using PBMCs or T cells enriched from blood (not recorded which). The origin of this receptor is a woman in her 50s with acute COVID-19. The rearrangement uses TRBV7-4 and TRBJ2-5; 9 bases agree with TRBD2. CDR3: CASSLEVSGGRGWETQYF. In nucleotides, the CDR3 is TGTGCCAGCAGCTTAGAGGTTAGCGGGGGAAGGGGATGGGAGACCCAGTACTTC.